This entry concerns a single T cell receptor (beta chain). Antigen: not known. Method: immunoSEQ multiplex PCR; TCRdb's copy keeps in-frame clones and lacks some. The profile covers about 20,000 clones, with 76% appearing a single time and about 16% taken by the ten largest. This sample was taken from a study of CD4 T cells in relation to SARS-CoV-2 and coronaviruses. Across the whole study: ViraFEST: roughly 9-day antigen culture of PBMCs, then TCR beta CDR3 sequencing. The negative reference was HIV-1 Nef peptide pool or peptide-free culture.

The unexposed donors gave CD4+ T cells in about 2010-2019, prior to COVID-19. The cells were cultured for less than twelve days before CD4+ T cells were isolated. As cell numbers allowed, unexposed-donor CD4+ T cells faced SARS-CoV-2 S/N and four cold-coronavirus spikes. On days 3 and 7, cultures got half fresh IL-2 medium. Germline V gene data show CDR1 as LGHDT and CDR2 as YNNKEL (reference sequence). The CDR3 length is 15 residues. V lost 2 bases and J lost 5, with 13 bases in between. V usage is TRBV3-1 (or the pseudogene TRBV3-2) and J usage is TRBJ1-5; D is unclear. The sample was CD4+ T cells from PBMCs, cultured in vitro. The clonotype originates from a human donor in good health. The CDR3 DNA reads TGTGCCAGCAGCCAATATGGGCAGTTGGATCAGCCCCAGCATTTT. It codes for CASSQYGQLDQPQHF.